The 30 T cell receptor beta chains reported below all come from one sample, sequenced in a study of cytomegalovirus exposure and HLA in healthy donors. The PCR ran on 60 Vbeta and 13 Jbeta primers. Sequencing was performed with immunoSEQ multiplex PCR; in TCRdb, only in-frame clones are kept and a portion is missing. The sample lists some 180,000 clones, around 80% occurring once. The sequencing sample was made of PBMCs. These receptors came from a girl aged 2-10 years in good health and CMV-seropositive.

The J gene is TRBJ2-2, the V gene TRBV14; D is perhaps TRBD2 (5 bases). Germline V gives CDR1 SGHDN, CDR2 FVKESK. This CDR3 is built from 15 residues. V lost 1 base and J 7 bases, leaving 13 bases between the germline ends. CDR3 bases: TGTGCCAGCAGCCAAGTGCCAGCCCGGGGCGGGGAGCTGTTTTTT. Translation: CASSQVPARGGELFF.

The chain links TRBV5-6 to TRBJ2-1, with D perhaps TRBD2 (5 bases). Per germline, CDR1 SGHDT and CDR2 YYEEEE. The V and J ends lost 4 bases and 1 base respectively, with 21 bases between them. This CDR3 is built from 18 residues. In DNA, the CDR3 is TGTGCCAGCAGCCCCGGCTCCGGTACAGCGGATTCCTACAATGAGCAGTTCTTC. It encodes CASSPGSGTADSYNEQFF.

This chain uses TRBV5-1 with TRBJ1-1, with D possibly matching TRBD1 (5 bases). The CDR3 sequence is 15 residues long. Germline V gene sequence: CDR1 SGHRS, CDR2 YFSETQ. Trimming stripped 1 base from V and 2 bases from J, with 12 bases between. CDR3 protein: CASSLSGNGNTEAFF. CDR3 nucleotide sequence: TGCGCCAGCAGCTTGTCAGGGAATGGAAACACTGAAGCTTTCTTT.

The CDR3 DNA is TGTGCCAGCAGCGGTCTGTCCTCCGGGACAGGTAATTACGAGCAGTACTTC. Protein sequence: CASSGLSSGTGNYEQYF. The chain has TRBV7-9 and TRBJ2-7; 8 bases line up with TRBD1. J was trimmed by 4 bases and V by 5 bases; bases with no gene match: 16. Germline CDR1 SEHNR, CDR2 FQNEAQ (reference sequence). This CDR3 has 17 residues.

The V gene is TRBV5-1, the J gene TRBJ2-3; 7 nucleotides line up with TRBD2. The CDR3 length is 14 residues. Trimming took 0 bases from V and 6 from J; bases not matched to a gene: 4. Germline CDR1 SGHRS, CDR2 YFSETQ. The DNA of the CDR3 is TGCGCCAGCAGCTTGGGGAGCGGGGACGATACGCAGTATTTT. Protein sequence: CASSLGSGDDTQYF.

This chain uses TRBV11-2 with TRBJ2-5, with TRBD1 identical over 10 bases. V lost 3 bases, J lost 5 bases, and 12 bases stayed unmatched. The length of the CDR3 is 17 residues. Germline CDR1 SGHAT, CDR2 FQNNGV. The DNA for the CDR3 is TGTGCCAGCAGCTTCCCACGGGGACAGGGGCTAAGGGAGACCCAGTACTTC. Translation: CASSFPRGQGLRETQYF.

The rearrangement uses TRBV28 and TRBJ1-1; no definite D call. Per the germline V gene, CDR1 is MDHEN and CDR2 is SYDVKM. V was clipped by 3 bases and J by 6 bases, with 17 bases between them. The CDR3 length is 15 residues. Here the CDR3 DNA reads TGTGCCAGCAGTTTTAGAGGGCGCATTAACCCTGAAGCTTTCTTT. Its protein product is CASSFRGRINPEAFF.

This clone was observed once. This chain uses TRBV5-1 with TRBJ1-2, with D uncertain. Deletions cut 6 bases from V and 1 base from J, with 16 bases between. Per the germline V gene, CDR1 is SGHRS and CDR2 is YFSETQ. The CDR3 covers 15 residues. CDR3: CASTLWWLFNYGYTF. CDR3 DNA: TGCGCCAGCACCCTGTGGTGGCTGTTTAACTATGGCTACACCTTC.

The V call is TRBV5-1, the J call TRBJ2-3, with 9 bases that match TRBD1. CDR3 length equals 17 residues. The germline V gene has CDR1 SGHRS and CDR2 YFSETQ. V gave up 5 bases and J gave up 6 bases; unmatched junction bases: 16. The CDR3 bases are TGCGCCAGCAGACTTGGACAGGGGCGTTCGGGTATGGATACGCAGTATTTT. It yields the protein CASRLGQGRSGMDTQYF. The full variable domain, its missing parts supplied by reference TRBV5-1 and TRBJ2-3, is KAGVTQTPRYLIKTRGQQVTLSCSPISGHRSVSWYQQTPGQGLQFLFEYFSETQRNKGNFPGRFSGRQFSNSRSEMNVSTLELGDSALYLCASRLGQGRSGMDTQYFGPGTRLTVL.

J is TRBJ2-5 and V is TRBV30; 7 bases match TRBD1. The CDR3 contains 15 residues. CDR1 and CDR2 from the germline V gene are GTSNPN and SVGIG (reference sequence). After removal of 1 base from V and 5 bases from J, the junction contained 10 bases not matched to a gene. For the CDR3, the DNA is TGTGCCTGGAGTGGCACAGGAGCCAGGGGGGAGACCCAGTACTTC. Translating gives CAWSGTGARGETQYF.

The rearrangement links TRBV9 to TRBJ2-7, with 10 bases fitting TRBD1. The CDR3 length is 14 residues. V gave up 6 bases and J gave up 6 bases; unmatched junction bases: 9. CDR1 and CDR2 (germline): SGDLS, YYNGEE. CDR3 in amino acids: CASTKGQGSGEQYF. Here the CDR3 DNA reads TGTGCCAGCACCAAGGGACAGGGGAGTGGCGAGCAGTACTTC.

This clone was observed a few times. This chain links TRBV27 with TRBJ1-2; D remains unclear. Deletions cut 5 bases from V and 4 bases from J, with 14 bases between. The CDR3 has 14 amino acids. Germline CDR1 MNHEY, CDR2 SMNVEV (reference sequence). CDR3 nucleotides: TGTGCCAGCAGTCTCTCCTCGGGTCTCTATGGCTACACCTTC. Translation: CASSLSSGLYGYTF.

This chain uses TRBV12-5 with TRBJ2-2, with TRBD2 matching over 7 bases. The CDR3 runs to 14 residues. V was pared by 6 bases and J by 3 bases, with 4 bases of the junction left unmatched. The germline V gene has CDR1 LGHNT and CDR2 FRNRAP. The CDR3 here is CASGAAGDTGELFF. CDR3 nucleotides: TGTGCTAGTGGGGCCGCGGGGGACACCGGGGAGCTGTTTTTT.

The chain couples TRBV27 to TRBJ2-7; 9 nucleotides align to TRBD2. The CDR3 spans 14 residues. The germline gives CDR1 MNHEY, CDR2 SMNVEV (reference sequence). V lost 6 bases and J lost 3; bases outside the gene matches: 6. Written as DNA, the CDR3 is TGTGCCAGCAGCCGCTCTAGCGGGATCTACGAGCAGTACTTC. Translating it yields CASSRSSGIYEQYF.

The chain combines TRBV28 with TRBJ2-3; TRBD2 matches 7 bases. The germline CDR1 and CDR2 sequences are MDHEN and SYDVKM. V lost 1 base to trimming and J lost 4 bases; unmatched junction nucleotides: 8. The CDR3 runs 16 residues. CDR3: CASSLFGTTRADTQYF. CDR3 sequence (DNA): TGTGCCAGCAGTTTATTTGGGACTACTCGCGCAGATACGCAGTATTTT.

This rearrangement joins TRBV30 to TRBJ2-7; possibly TRBD1 for D (5 bases). The CDR3 contains 13 residues. V lost 2 bases and J lost 3, with 11 bases in between. CDR1 and CDR2 from the germline V gene are GTSNPN and SVGIG (reference sequence). DNA of the CDR3: TGTGCCTGGAGTCCCAGGGTAGGCTACGAGCAGTACTTC. Protein product: CAWSPRVGYEQYF.

The chain is built from TRBV5-4 and TRBJ2-1; D is ambiguous. Germline V lookup: CDR1 SGHNT, CDR2 YYREEE (reference sequence). This CDR3 has 12 amino acids. Trimming shortened V by 2 bases and J by 10 bases, and 10 bases separated the two germline ends. CDR3 nucleotides: TGTGCCAGCAGCTTAGACCGGCGGGAGCAGTTCTTC. This translates into CASSLDRREQFF.

The V call is TRBV7-6, the J call TRBJ2-5; D is possibly TRBD2 (5 bases). The J call may be mistaken, given a closer DNA end match to TRBJ2-7. The CDR3 loop spans 11 amino acids. Germline V CDR1 and CDR2: SGHVS, FNYEAQ. CDR3 DNA: TGTGCCAGCCGGGGAGACTACGAGCAGTACTTC. The encoded protein is CASRGDYEQYF.

The gene calls are TRBV6-1 and TRBJ2-5; TRBD2 agrees at 11 bases. Germline V gene lookup returns CDR1 MNHNS and CDR2 SASEGT. V dropped 5 bases and J dropped 5; count of bases not matched to a gene: 7. The CDR3 has 15 residues. CDR3 DNA sequence: TGTGCCAGCAGTTCACTAGCGGGAGCACTCGAGACCCAGTACTTC. Encoded protein: CASSSLAGALETQYF.

The chain couples TRBV7-2 to TRBJ2-7, with 12 bases matching TRBD1. CDR3 length: 14 amino acids. Germline CDR1 is SGHTA and CDR2 is FQGNSA. With 5 bases clipped from V and 7 bases from J, the junction kept 6 bases outside the gene matches. CDR3: CASSLGQGAGEQYF. In DNA form, the CDR3 reads TGTGCCAGCAGCCTGGGACAGGGGGCTGGGGAGCAGTACTTC.

This chain links TRBV6-5 with TRBJ2-1; possible D gene TRBD2, 6 bases. Germline CDR1 MNHEY, CDR2 SVGAGI. V was pared by 0 bases and J by 2 bases, with 11 bases between. The CDR3 extends over 16 amino acids. The CDR3, as DNA: TGTGCCAGCAGTTACTCAGAAATAGCGGCCTACAATGAGCAGTTCTTC. It translates to CASSYSEIAAYNEQFF.

Only a few counts were recorded for this clone. The genes are TRBV2 and TRBJ2-7; 11 nucleotides line up with TRBD2. V dropped 8 bases and J dropped 0; count of bases not matched to a gene: 0. The CDR3 has 13 amino acids. In germline, CDR1 is SNHLY, CDR2 FYNNEI. CDR3 DNA sequence: TGTGCCAGCGGGACTAGCGGCTCCTACGAGCAGTACTTC. It translates to CASGTSGSYEQYF.

This chain joins TRBV6-5 and TRBJ2-1; D is perhaps TRBD1 (6 bases). Germline lookup yields CDR1 MNHEY and CDR2 SVGAGI. The ends were cut back, 2 bases at V and 0 bases at J, with 8 bases in the middle. The CDR3 consists of 15 residues. The DNA for the CDR3 is TGTGCCAGCAGTTACACAGGGAGCTCCTACAATGAGCAGTTCTTC. Translating it yields CASSYTGSSYNEQFF.

The chain has TRBV27 and TRBJ1-4; 8 bases map to TRBD1. The CDR3 length is 16 residues. V dropped 3 bases and J dropped 7; count of bases not matched to a gene: 10. CDR1 is MNHEY and CDR2 is SMNVEV in the germline V gene (reference sequence). Here the CDR3 DNA reads TGTGCCAGCAGTTTTTCCGGGACAGGTTGGGCTGAAAAACTGTTTTTT. Translated, it gives CASSFSGTGWAEKLFF.

V usage is TRBV7-9 and J usage is TRBJ2-3; D is perhaps TRBD1 (6 bases). Trimming removed 4 bases from V and 6 bases from J, with 23 bases in between. Per the germline V gene, CDR1 is SEHNR and CDR2 is FQNEAQ (reference sequence). The CDR3 runs to 17 residues. DNA of the CDR3: TGTGCCAGCAGCTCCTCTCGGGCAGGGGAAGGCGCTGATACGCAGTATTTT. Amino acids: CASSSSRAGEGADTQYF. Variable domain in full (rest from reference TRBV7-9 and TRBJ2-3): DTGVSQNPRHKITKRGQNVTFRCDPISEHNRLYWYRQTLGQGPEFLTYFQNEAQLEKSRLLSDRFSAERPKGSFSTLEIQRTEQGDSAMYLCASSSSRAGEGADTQYFGPGTRLTVL.

This clone was recorded once. The chain's CDR3 is CASSSREDTQYF. As DNA, the CDR3 is TGTGCCAGCAGTAGCAGGGAAGATACGCAGTATTTT. The chain is built from TRBV6-5 and TRBJ2-3; D may be TRBD1 (5 bases). The CDR3 has 12 amino acids. CDR1 is MNHEY, CDR2 SVGAGI, per germline. The ends were cut back, 5 bases at V and 5 bases at J, with 8 bases in the middle.

This chain connects TRBV23-1 to TRBJ2-3, with D hard to call. TRBV23-1 is treated as an ORF (open reading frame) with a function not yet certain. This CDR3 contains 13 residues. Trimming took 0 bases from V and 4 from J, leaving 5 bases between them. The CDR3 nucleotides are TGCGCCAGCAGTCAATCCCGTTCAGATACGCAGTATTTT. It specifies CASSQSRSDTQYF.

The gene calls are TRBV30 and TRBJ1-1; tentatively, D is TRBD1 (6 bases). Trimming stripped 2 bases from V and 1 base from J, with 20 bases between. Germline V gene data show CDR1 as GTSNPN and CDR2 as SVGIG (reference sequence). The CDR3 has 17 residues. CDR3 protein: CAWSKGGGRSGNTEAFF. Written as DNA, the CDR3 is TGTGCCTGGAGTAAGGGCGGGGGGCGCTCGGGGAACACTGAAGCTTTCTTT.

The genes are TRBV4-1 and TRBJ1-2, with 8 nucleotides matching TRBD1. The CDR3 has 19 residues. After removal of 1 base from V and 4 bases from J, the junction contained 17 bases not matched to a gene. Germline CDR1 MGHRA, CDR2 YSYEKL. This CDR3 is CASSQAATLRGRIPYGYTF. CDR3 bases: TGCGCCAGCAGCCAAGCAGCAACTCTCAGGGGGCGAATCCCCTATGGCTACACCTTC.

This clone was observed a few times. The chain has TRBV11-3 and TRBJ2-1; 10 bases line up with TRBD2. The ends lost 4 bases at V and 8 bases at J; junction bases unmatched: 5. Germline V gene lookup returns CDR1 SGHNT and CDR2 YENEEA. This CDR3 spans 14 amino acids. The CDR3 bases are TGTGCCAGCAGCTCCCTAGCGGGAGTGGATGAGCAGTTCTTC. It encodes CASSSLAGVDEQFF.